The clone carrying this T cell receptor beta chain was seen only once. The target antigen is unknown. Sequenced by immunoSEQ multiplex PCR; TCRdb stores in-frame clones only, minus some. The table has about 2 million clones, approximately 94% seen once. Germline loops: CDR1 SGHNT, CDR2 YYREEE (reference sequence). CDR3 length equals 16 residues. V gave up 2 bases and J gave up 0 bases, with 12 bases separating them. The source of the sample is a study of shared clonotypes between healthy human individuals. Notes on the study in general: Generation of non-shared clonotypes was less probable than generation of clonotypes shared by all four donors. Several donors held 5% to 5.5% of naive CD4 clonotypes in common.

Naivety among CD8 cells was defined by CD45RO negativity and positive CCR7 selection, thereby excluding terminally differentiated effector memory CD45RA+ cells. The receptor comes from a man younger than 35 in good health. The rearrangement joins TRBV5-4 to TRBJ2-1; D remains ambiguous. The sample taken for sequencing was naive CD8+ T cells sorted from blood. CDR3 residues: CASSFGTASSYNEQFF. CDR3 nucleotides: TGTGCCAGCAGCTTTGGAACTGCGAGCTCCTACAATGAGCAGTTCTTC.